This is a list of T cell receptor beta chains from one sample in a study of shared clonotypes between healthy human individuals. Method: immunoSEQ multiplex PCR; TCRdb's copy keeps in-frame clones and lacks some. In the table there are more than 500,000 clones, about 96% of which are singletons. Specimen: naive CD4+ T cells sorted from blood. Receptor source: a woman younger than 45 in good health. Each CDR3 is given with its conserved first and last residue. D genes are given only for firm matches. Size is omitted from some rows. Given values are once, few, many or a class for expanded clones.

NA,TRBJ2-7,TRBV28,NA,CASSTSGTSTYEQYF,TGTGCCAGCAGTACTTCCGGGACATCTACCTACGAGCAGTACTTC
NA,TRBJ2-5,TRBV5-1,NA,CASSLVGEETQYF,TGCGCCAGCAGCTTGGTTGGGGAAGAGACCCAGTACTTC
NA,TRBJ1-4,TRBV28,NA,CASSATGTAGIQKLFF,TGTGCCAGCAGTGCAACCGGGACCGCGGGAATTCAAAAACTGTTTTTT
NA,TRBJ1-1,TRBV2,NA,CASSVHNGLIKSNTEAFF,TGTGCCAGCAGTGTACATAATGGCCTAATCAAATCGAACACTGAAGCTTTCTTT
NA,TRBJ2-5,TRBV25-1,NA,CASSVGTGSSKTQYF,TGTGCCAGCAGTGTTGGGACTGGGTCTAGCAAAACCCAGTACTTC
NA,TRBJ2-7,TRBV12-2,NA,CASRLRLAASYEQYF,TGTGCAAGTCGCTTGAGACTAGCGGCAAGTTACGAGCAGTACTTC
NA,TRBJ2-7,TRBV4-2,NA,CASSQDFWGPTILGGEQYF,TGTGCCAGCAGCCAAGATTTTTGGGGGCCTACCATTCTAGGGGGCGAGCAGTACTTC
NA,TRBJ1-3,TRBV11-2,NA,CASSSDIASGNTIYF,TGTGCCAGCAGCTCCGACATAGCCTCTGGAAACACCATATATTTT
NA,TRBJ2-6,TRBV5-1,NA,CASSPEGAEQVSGANVLTF,TGCGCCAGCAGCCCAGAAGGGGCAGAACAAGTCTCTGGGGCCAACGTCCTGACTTTC
once,TRBJ2-3,TRBV6-1,NA,CASTDLRDITDTQYF,TGTGCCAGCACGGATCTACGGGACATCACAGATACGCAGTATTTT
NA,TRBJ1-4,TRBV10-3,TRBD1,CAMGTGGLIRNEKLFF,TGTGCCATGGGGACAGGGGGCTTAATCCGTAATGAAAAACTGTTTTTT
NA,TRBJ2-1,TRBV7-9,TRBD1,CASSFGPDRVGNEQFF,TGTGCCAGCAGCTTTGGCCCTGACAGGGTAGGTAATGAGCAGTTCTTC
NA,TRBJ2-7,TRBV2,NA,CASSAPGHGVPYEQYF,TGTGCCAGCAGCGCACCTGGGCACGGCGTCCCCTACGAGCAGTACTTC
NA,TRBJ2-7,TRBV10-3,TRBD2,CAISPGGAGAYEQYF,TGTGCCATCAGCCCCGGTGGAGCGGGAGCCTACGAGCAGTACTTC
NA,TRBJ2-2,TRBV13,TRBD1,CASTNIRRTGRNTGELFF,TGTGCCAGCACCAATATACGCAGGACAGGGCGAAACACCGGGGAGCTGTTTTTT
NA,TRBJ1-1,TRBV18,TRBD1,CASSSDRKDTEAFF,TGTGCCAGCTCATCGGACAGGAAGGACACTGAAGCTTTCTTT
NA,TRBJ1-2,TRBV9,NA,CASSAWTGGGYTF,TGTGCCAGCAGCGCCTGGACGGGCGGTGGCTACACCTTC
NA,TRBJ2-3,TRBV7-7,NA,CASSGRTDTQYF,TGTGCCAGCAGCGGGAGAACAGATACGCAGTATTTT
NA,TRBJ1-1,TRBV28,NA,CALRVGSSLNTEAFF,TGTGCCCTCAGGGTCGGTTCGTCCTTGAACACTGAAGCTTTCTTT
NA,TRBJ2-2,TRBV12-1,NA,CASSFEPGRDANTGELFF,TGTGCCAGCAGCTTTGAACCCGGTCGGGACGCGAACACCGGGGAGCTGTTTTTT
few,TRBJ2-7,TRBV29-1,NA,CSVLASEQYF,TGCAGCGTTCTTGCGAGTGAGCAGTACTTC
NA,TRBJ2-3,TRBV28,NA,CASSSRAVTDTQYF,TGTGCCAGCAGCTCCCGAGCGGTCACAGATACGCAGTATTTT
NA,TRBJ2-5,TRBV7-9,NA,CASSSLQGIGETQYF,TGTGCCAGCAGCTCCCTCCAGGGGATCGGGGAGACCCAGTACTTC